Shown below are 2 T cell receptor beta chains from a single sample sequenced in a study of CD8 T cells in ankylosing spondylitis. Regarding the study as a whole: What appeared characteristic of ankylosing spondylitis blood was a TCR beta motif of about eight highly homologous variants.

One entry per CDR3 protein results from TCRdb running MiXCR on the 5' RACE reads. The data hold 450,000 or so distinct CDR3 sequences, with approximately 26% observed a single time. What these receptors recognize is not known. The sample comprised blood, either unsorted or a sorted T cell fraction (not recorded which). All receptors derive from a male donor with ankylosing spondylitis.

This clonotype was observed a handful of times. The V gene is TRBV24-1, the J gene TRBJ2-3; D remains unclear. CDR3 length equals 15 residues. The germline gives CDR1 KGHDR, CDR2 SFDVKD. V was shortened by 4 bases and J by 5 bases, with 15 bases between the two germline ends. The CDR3: CATSDPRVLLDTQYF. The CDR3 DNA reads as TGTGCCACCAGTGACCCTCGGGTCTTATTAGATACGCAGTATTTT.

J is TRBJ2-1 and V is TRBV5-5; 10 nucleotides align to TRBD2. Germline CDR1 is SGHKS and CDR2 is YYEKEE (reference sequence). After removal of 0 bases from V and 8 bases from J, the junction contained 5 bases not matched to a gene. This CDR3 has 15 amino acids. The CDR3 is CASSLGPGLAYEQFF. As DNA, the CDR3 is TGTGCCAGCAGCTTGGGGCCGGGACTAGCGTATGAGCAGTTCTTC.